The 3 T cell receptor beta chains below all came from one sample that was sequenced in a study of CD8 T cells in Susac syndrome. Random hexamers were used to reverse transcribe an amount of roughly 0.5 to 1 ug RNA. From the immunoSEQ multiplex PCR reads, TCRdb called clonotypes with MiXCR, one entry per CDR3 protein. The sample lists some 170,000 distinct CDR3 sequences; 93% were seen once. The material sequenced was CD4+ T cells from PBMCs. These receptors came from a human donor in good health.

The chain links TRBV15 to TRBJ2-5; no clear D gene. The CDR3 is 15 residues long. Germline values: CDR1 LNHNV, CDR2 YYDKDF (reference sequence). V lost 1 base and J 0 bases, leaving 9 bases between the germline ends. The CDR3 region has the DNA TGTGCCACCAGCAGAGTGAGCAGGTACCAAGAGACCCAGTACTTC. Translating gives CATSRVSRYQETQYF.

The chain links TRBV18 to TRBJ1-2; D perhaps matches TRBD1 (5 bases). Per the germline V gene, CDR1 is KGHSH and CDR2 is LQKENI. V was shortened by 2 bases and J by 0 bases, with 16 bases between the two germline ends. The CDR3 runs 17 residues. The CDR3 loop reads CASSPTVSRGANYGYTF. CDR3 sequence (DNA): TGTGCCAGCTCACCAACCGTCAGTAGGGGAGCTAACTATGGCTACACCTTC.

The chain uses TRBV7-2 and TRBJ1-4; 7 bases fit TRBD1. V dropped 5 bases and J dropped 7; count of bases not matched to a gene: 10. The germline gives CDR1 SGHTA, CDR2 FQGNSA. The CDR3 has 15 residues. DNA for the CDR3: TGTGCCAGCAGCCATAACAGGGGTCCAGGTGAAAAACTGTTTTTT. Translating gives CASSHNRGPGEKLFF.